The 6 T cell receptor beta chains reported below all come from one sample, sequenced in a study of control samples from healthy donors and cancer patients. Sequencing used immunoSEQ multiplex PCR; TCRdb keeps in-frame clones, though not all of them. The data hold 130,000 or so clones, with about 93% observed a single time. The sequencing sample was made of PBMCs. The receptors were gathered from a man in his fifties or sixties with colorectal cancer.

This rearrangement joins TRBV28 to TRBJ1-2; D is undetermined. V was shortened by 11 bases and J by 7 bases, with 17 bases between the two germline ends. Per germline, CDR1 MDHEN and CDR2 SYDVKM. This CDR3 spans 12 amino acids. CDR3 protein: CARLWRTSGYTF. The CDR3 DNA sequence: TGTGCCCGCCTATGGCGTACCTCTGGCTACACCTTC.

The chain uses TRBV7-9 and TRBJ2-7, with D possibly matching TRBD2 (6 bases). Trimming shortened V by 1 base and J by 7 bases, and 20 bases separated the two germline ends. The CDR3 has 16 amino acids. The germline V gene encodes CDR1 SEHNR and CDR2 FQNEAQ (reference sequence). The chain's CDR3 is CASSLGSGGASREQYF. The CDR3 DNA reads as TGTGCCAGCAGCTTAGGAAGTGGCGGGGCCTCGCGGGAGCAGTACTTC.

V usage is TRBV7-2 and J usage is TRBJ2-7, with TRBD2 matching 7 bases. Germline V gene data show CDR1 as SGHTA and CDR2 as FQGNSA. CDR3 length: 14 residues. V lost 0 bases and J lost 3; bases outside the gene matches: 2. The CDR3 loop reads CASSLARGIYEQYF. Written as DNA, the CDR3 is TGTGCCAGCAGCTTAGCGCGGGGGATCTACGAGCAGTACTTC.

The V call is TRBV7-2, the J call TRBJ1-5, with TRBD1 matching 8 bases. J lost 6 bases, V lost 4 bases, and 5 bases had no gene match. The CDR3 covers 14 residues. Germline lookup yields CDR1 SGHTA and CDR2 FQGNSA. In DNA, the CDR3 is TGTGCCAGCAGCTCTCAGGGGGCGCGTCAGCCCCAGCATTTT. Protein sequence: CASSSQGARQPQHF.

J is TRBJ2-5 and V is TRBV11-2, with D unresolved. V dropped 3 bases and J dropped 2 bases, with 7 bases sitting between them. This CDR3 is 13 amino acids long. Germline V gene data show CDR1 as SGHAT and CDR2 as FQNNGV. The CDR3 loop is CASSFSLQETQYF. The CDR3 bases are TGTGCCAGCAGCTTCTCCCTTCAAGAGACCCAGTACTTC.

This chain links TRBV6-5 with TRBJ1-1; 7 bases map to TRBD1. The J segment lost 11 bases and the V segment lost 7 bases, leaving 16 bases of the junction unmatched. Germline V lookup: CDR1 MNHEY, CDR2 SVGAGI. CDR3 length equals 14 residues. The CDR3 region has the DNA TGTGCCAGCACCCCCCAAACAGGGGCCCAATGGGCTTTCTTT. Translating gives CASTPQTGAQWAFF.